A single sample gave rise to the 3 T cell receptor beta chains below, sequenced in a study of cytomegalovirus exposure and HLA in healthy donors. Amplification used 60 Vbeta primers and 13 Jbeta primers. Sequencing used immunoSEQ multiplex PCR; TCRdb keeps in-frame clones, though not all of them. Found here are approximately 150,000 clones, around 79% of them singletons; the top ten hold 1.5% to 2%. Sequencing input: PBMCs. Receptors were obtained from a woman in her thirties in good health and CMV-seronegative.

The V gene is TRBV27, the J gene TRBJ1-4; D call uncertain. This CDR3 is built from 15 residues. V lost 6 bases to trimming and J lost 3 bases, with 14 bases between them. Per germline, CDR1 MNHEY and CDR2 SMNVEV (reference sequence). The CDR3 DNA reads TGTGCCAGCAGGGGGATCCGCGGGGCTAATGAAAAACTGTTTTTT. Its translation: CASRGIRGANEKLFF.

This chain links TRBV25-1 with TRBJ1-2; a possible D gene is TRBD1 (6 bases). Germline V gene data show CDR1 as MGHDK and CDR2 as SYGVNS. This CDR3 spans 11 amino acids. The ends were cut back, 11 bases at V and 8 bases at J, with 15 bases in the middle. In nucleotides, the CDR3 is TGTGCCGCTAAGACAGGCCGGGGCTACACCTTC. It translates to CAAKTGRGYTF.

CDR3 in amino acids: CASSQRLGTQYF. CDR3 coding DNA: TGTGCCAGCAGTCAGCGACTAGGTACGCAGTATTTT. The chain combines TRBV6-5 with TRBJ2-3; perhaps TRBD2 as D (6 bases). V was cut by 5 bases and J by 8 bases, with 11 bases left in between. CDR3 length: 12 amino acids. CDR1 is MNHEY and CDR2 is SVGAGI in the germline V gene.